This T cell receptor (beta chain) was observed in a study of early T cells in non-severe SARS-CoV-2 infection. Study-level background: Sequencing used unsorted whole-blood bulk RNA, so chains lack pairing.

This clonotype was recorded at least ten times. Antigen specificity is unknown. The CDR3 runs to 14 residues. The germline CDR1 and CDR2 sequences are LNHDA and SQIVND (reference sequence). V was clipped by 0 bases and J by 3 bases, with 8 bases between them. Researchers tagged individual cDNA molecules with unique molecular identifiers. TCRdb independently ran MiXCR on the 5' RACE reads; one entry per CDR3 protein. In the table there are 65,000 to 85,000 distinct CDR3 sequences, roughly 10% of which are singletons. Findings and limits, study-wide: Matching with VDJdb favored anti-spike CD8 responses (missing private and CD4 specificities).

This TCR was recovered from an adult who was a healthcare worker with PCR-confirmed SARS-CoV-2 infection or an uninfected control (not recorded which). The sequences come from whole blood, collected at baseline. The rearrangement links TRBV19 to TRBJ1-2; D is perhaps TRBD1 (6 bases). CDR3 bases: TGTGCCAGTAGTATAGATCCAGGGGACTATGGCTACACCTTC. Translation gives CASSIDPGDYGYTF.